This TCR beta chain was profiled in a study of blood T cell repertoires in COVID-19. This clone was observed once. Repertoires were generated with immunoSEQ multiplex PCR, while TCRdb's copy carries only in-frame clones and drops some. The table lists about 130,000 clones, more than 70% of them singletons, with about 5.4% in the top ten. The CDR3 loop spans 14 amino acids. V gave up 2 bases and J gave up 2 bases, with 9 bases separating them. In germline, CDR1 is SGHRS, CDR2 YFSETQ. This rearrangement joins TRBV5-1 to TRBJ2-3, with D tentatively TRBD1 (6 bases). This clonotype was sampled from a human donor in a cohort sampled during active COVID-19. The sequenced material came from peripheral blood. The CDR3 sequence is CASSLEGDTDTQYF. DNA for the CDR3: TGCGCCAGCAGCTTAGAGGGGGACACAGATACGCAGTATTTT.